The 14 T cell receptor beta chains reported below all come from one sample, sequenced in a study of blood T cells in healthy people across ages. It was with a sample-barcoded 5' primer and a J-beta primer mix that a second PCR of about 6 to 12 cycles was run. TCRdb re-analysed the 5' RACE reads in MiXCR, keeping a single row per CDR3 protein. Of about 1.1 million distinct CDR3 sequences listed, less than 45% are singletons. The sample comprised blood. Receptors were obtained from a man between 18 and 35 years old in good health.

The rearrangement uses TRBV3-1 and TRBJ1-2; 7 bases match TRBD1. V shed 2 bases, J shed 0 bases, and the junction held 3 bases outside the gene matches. Germline CDR1 LGHDT, CDR2 YNNKEL (reference sequence). The CDR3 is 15 amino acids. The CDR3 DNA reads as TGTGCCAGCAGCCAAAGGGACAGCGCTAACTATGGCTACACCTTC. Protein: CASSQRDSANYGYTF.

Only a few counts were recorded for this clonotype. This chain connects TRBV6-6 to TRBJ2-1; weak D call: TRBD2 (6 bases). The CDR3 covers 14 residues. Germline CDR1 MNHNY, CDR2 SVGAGI (reference sequence). The germline V and J ends were trimmed by 5 bases and 7 bases, with 15 bases remaining between them. This CDR3 reads CASSPQTSFNEQFF. The CDR3 nucleotides are TGTGCCAGCAGTCCTCAGACTAGTTTTAATGAGCAGTTCTTC.

The chain couples TRBV7-2 to TRBJ2-1; D is ambiguous. The J call may be faulty, since TRBJ2-7 better matches the DNA end. The CDR3 loop spans 13 amino acids. Germline V gene data show CDR1 as SGHTA and CDR2 as FQGNSA. CDR3 sequence: CASSLLEYNEQYF. Written as DNA, the CDR3 is TGTGCCAGCAGCCTCCTAGAATACAATGAGCAGTACTTC.

This chain joins TRBV6-2 or TRBV6-3 and TRBJ2-5, with 12 bases identical to TRBD2. CDR1 is MNHEY, CDR2 SVGEGT, per germline. V was clipped by 2 bases and J by 11 bases; unmatched bases: 12. The CDR3 is 16 residues long. CDR3 coding DNA: TGTGCCAGCAGTTACCAAGACGGACTAGCGGGGAATGAGCAGTACTTC. This translates into CASSYQDGLAGNEQYF.

This clonotype was detected only a few times. CDR3: CASSYLSNTEAFF. The CDR3 DNA is TGTGCCAGCAGTTACCTCTCGAACACTGAAGCTTTCTTT. The rearrangement joins TRBV28 to TRBJ1-1, with D uncertain. Germline loops: CDR1 MDHEN, CDR2 SYDVKM. Trimming shortened V by 4 bases and J by 1 base, and 7 bases separated the two germline ends. The CDR3 consists of 13 residues.

The rearrangement links TRBV5-1 to TRBJ1-2, with D possibly being TRBD1 (5 bases). The V and J ends lost 0 bases and 2 bases respectively, with 11 bases between them. The CDR3 is 15 residues long. The germline CDR1 and CDR2 sequences are SGHRS and YFSETQ. Written as DNA, the CDR3 is TGCGCCAGCAGCTTGGCTCAGGGATCCAACTATGGCTACACCTTC. It encodes CASSLAQGSNYGYTF.

The rearrangement joins TRBV20-1 to TRBJ2-1; D is unresolved. Trimming removed 4 bases at V and 13 bases at J, with 20 bases between. The CDR3 consists of 13 residues. Germline lookup yields CDR1 DFQATT and CDR2 SNEGSKA (reference sequence). CDR3 bases: TGCAGTGCTAACCATTACTCCCAAGAGACCCAGTTCTTC. Encoded protein: CSANHYSQETQFF.

The V gene is TRBV7-2, the J gene TRBJ1-3; 9 nucleotides align to TRBD1. The CDR3 has 14 amino acids. Germline lookup yields CDR1 SGHTA and CDR2 FQGNSA. Trimming removed 3 bases from V and 12 bases from J; junction bases left unmatched: 9. CDR3 sequence: CASSFYLQGAIIYF. For the CDR3, the DNA is TGTGCCAGCAGCTTCTATTTACAGGGGGCAATCATATATTTT.

The CDR3 loop reads CASSPTGWGNQPQHF. The CDR3 DNA is TGTGCCAGCAGCCCGACAGGTTGGGGCAATCAGCCCCAGCATTTT. The V and J genes are TRBV7-9 and TRBJ1-5; possibly TRBD1 for D (6 bases). Germline assignment: CDR1 SEHNR and CDR2 FQNEAQ (reference sequence). V was trimmed by 5 bases and J by 2 bases, leaving 13 bases between them. The CDR3 is made up of 15 amino acids. The full variable domain, its missing parts supplied by reference TRBV7-9 and TRBJ1-5, is DTGVSQNPRHKITKRGQNVTFRCDPISEHNRLYWYRQTLGQGPEFLTYFQNEAQLEKSRLLSDRFSAERPKGSFSTLEIQRTEQGDSAMYLCASSPTGWGNQPQHFGDGTRLSIL.

The chain uses TRBV24-1 and TRBJ2-1; 10 bases agree with TRBD2. The CDR3 extends over 13 amino acids. CDR1 is KGHDR and CDR2 is SFDVKD in the germline V gene. The junction had 5 bases not matched to a gene; V was cut back by 10 bases and J by 6 bases. The CDR3 reads CATGAGGPNEQFF. CDR3 DNA sequence: TGTGCCACGGGAGCGGGAGGGCCCAATGAGCAGTTCTTC.

V usage is TRBV28 and J usage is TRBJ1-5; the match to TRBD1 covers 7 bases. This CDR3 contains 13 residues. The ends lost 5 bases at V and 7 bases at J; junction bases unmatched: 5. The V gene's germline CDR1 is MDHEN and CDR2 SYDVKM. The DNA for the CDR3 is TGTGCCAGCAGTCCAGACAGGGCACAGCCCCAGCATTTT. Residues: CASSPDRAQPQHF.

The sample holds a few counts of this clonotype. The V gene is TRBV2, the J gene TRBJ1-2, with 10 bases that match TRBD1. This CDR3 has 16 amino acids. The germline CDR1 and CDR2 sequences are SNHLY and FYNNEI. The V gene end was trimmed by 4 bases and the J gene end by 5 bases; junction bases not matched to a gene: 10. The CDR3 spells CASSAPADRGRYGYTF. CDR3 in DNA: TGTGCCAGCAGTGCACCCGCCGACAGGGGGCGATATGGCTACACCTTC.

The genes are TRBV7-2 and TRBJ1-2; D is ambiguous. Trimming took 2 bases from V and 0 from J, leaving 13 bases between them. The CDR3 loop spans 16 amino acids. Germline V lookup: CDR1 SGHTA, CDR2 FQGNSA. The CDR3 DNA reads TGTGCCAGCAGCTTAAATCCCTCGCCAGCTAACTATGGCTACACCTTC. The encoded protein is CASSLNPSPANYGYTF.

J is TRBJ2-2 and V is TRBV20-1; a possible D gene is TRBD1 (6 bases). Trimming pared 5 bases from V and 0 bases from J, leaving 28 bases between. Germline V gives CDR1 DFQATT, CDR2 SNEGSKA (reference sequence). This CDR3 is built from 20 residues. In DNA form, the CDR3 reads TGCAGTGCTTCCTGGGATGGGGGCCGCAAAAAACAAACGAACACCGGGGAGCTGTTTTTT. Protein sequence: CSASWDGGRKKQTNTGELFF.